The rows below give T cell receptor beta chains drawn from one sample of a study of shared clonotypes between healthy human individuals. Libraries were prepared by immunoSEQ multiplex PCR; TCRdb keeps only in-frame clonotypes and omits some of them. Among roughly 1.4 million clones, approximately 98.5% were seen once, and the ten largest hold roughly 0.35%. The specimen was naive CD4+ T cells sorted from blood. The receptor source for this set is a man between 25 and 39 years old in good health. Each CDR3 is given with its conserved first and last residue. The order of the fields is J gene, D gene, V gene, CDR3 length, CDR3 protein. The D gene is left open where the match is weak.

TRBJ2-3,.,TRBV5-1,15,CASSLQGSNTDTQYF
TRBJ2-7,TRBD1,TRBV19,15,CASSPPGQGAHEQYF
TRBJ1-4,TRBD1,TRBV4-3,15,CASSRMTGRQEKLFF
TRBJ2-6,TRBD1,TRBV5-5,16,CASQDRGNSGANVLTF
TRBJ2-1,TRBD1,TRBV12-5,13,CASGLGGGDEQFF
TRBJ2-1,TRBD2,TRBV7-3,17,CASSGTSGPSVYNEQFF
TRBJ2-1,TRBD1,TRBV15,15,CATSRGGQAGNEQFF
TRBJ2-3,.,TRBV21-1,17,CASSKGRTSSSTDTQYF
TRBJ2-1,TRBD2,TRBV18,16,CASSPGVAGSYNEQFF
TRBJ1-5,.,TRBV2,15,CASSDPGLDDQPQHF
TRBJ1-2,TRBD1,TRBV10-3,11,CAARGEYGYTF
TRBJ1-5,.,TRBV5-5,15,CASSFGSLSNQPQHF
TRBJ2-3,.,TRBV5-4,13,CASAWDSTDTQYF
TRBJ2-3,.,TRBV5-1,16,CASHYPGGTSTDTQYF
TRBJ2-1,TRBD2,TRBV14,18,CASSHVLAGSLPYNEQFF
TRBJ1-2,TRBD1,TRBV15,15,CATSGDRVANYGYTF
TRBJ2-5,.,TRBV7-3,13,CASSLTLESTQYF
TRBJ2-1,TRBD2,TRBV9,15,CASSVSGLRYNEQFF
TRBJ2-7,TRBD2,TRBV27,16,CASSFRTSGRAGEQYF
TRBJ2-3,.,TRBV25-1,15,CASSEVGSSANTQYF